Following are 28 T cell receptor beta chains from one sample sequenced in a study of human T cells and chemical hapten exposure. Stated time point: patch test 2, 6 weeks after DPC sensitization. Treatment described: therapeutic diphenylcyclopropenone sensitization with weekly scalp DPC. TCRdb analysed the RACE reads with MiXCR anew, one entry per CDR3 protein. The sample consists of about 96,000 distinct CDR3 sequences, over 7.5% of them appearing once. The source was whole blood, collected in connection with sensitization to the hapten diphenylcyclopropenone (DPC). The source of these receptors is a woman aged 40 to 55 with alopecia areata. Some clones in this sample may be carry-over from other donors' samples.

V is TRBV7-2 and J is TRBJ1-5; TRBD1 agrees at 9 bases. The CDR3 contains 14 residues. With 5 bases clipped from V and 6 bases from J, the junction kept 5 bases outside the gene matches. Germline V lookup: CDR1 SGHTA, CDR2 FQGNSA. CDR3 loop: CASSPGDRAQPQHF. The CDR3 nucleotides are TGTGCCAGCAGCCCGGGGGACAGGGCTCAGCCCCAGCATTTT.

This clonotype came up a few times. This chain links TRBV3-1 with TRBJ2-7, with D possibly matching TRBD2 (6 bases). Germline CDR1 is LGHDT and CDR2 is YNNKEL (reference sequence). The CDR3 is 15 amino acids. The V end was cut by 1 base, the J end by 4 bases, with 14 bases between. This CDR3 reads CASSQATSGVYEQYF. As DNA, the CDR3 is TGTGCCAGCAGCCAAGCCACTTCGGGAGTATACGAGCAGTACTTC.

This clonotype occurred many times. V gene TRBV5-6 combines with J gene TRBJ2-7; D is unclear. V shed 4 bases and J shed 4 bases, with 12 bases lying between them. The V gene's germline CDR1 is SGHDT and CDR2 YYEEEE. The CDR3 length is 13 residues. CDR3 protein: CASSIDPGYEQYF. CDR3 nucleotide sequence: TGTGCCAGCAGCATCGACCCTGGATACGAGCAGTACTTC.

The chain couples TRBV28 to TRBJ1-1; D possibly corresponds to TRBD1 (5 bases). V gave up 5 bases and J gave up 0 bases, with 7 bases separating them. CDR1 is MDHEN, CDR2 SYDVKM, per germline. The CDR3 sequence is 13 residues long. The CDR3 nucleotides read TGTGCCAGCAGTGGGGCCTTGAACACTGAAGCTTTCTTT. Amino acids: CASSGALNTEAFF.

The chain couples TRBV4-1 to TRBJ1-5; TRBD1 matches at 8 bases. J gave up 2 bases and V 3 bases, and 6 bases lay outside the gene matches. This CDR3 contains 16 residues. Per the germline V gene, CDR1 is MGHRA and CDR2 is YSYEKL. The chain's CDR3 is CASSHPLDRGNQPQHF. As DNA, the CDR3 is TGCGCCAGCAGCCATCCTTTGGACAGGGGCAATCAGCCCCAGCATTTT.

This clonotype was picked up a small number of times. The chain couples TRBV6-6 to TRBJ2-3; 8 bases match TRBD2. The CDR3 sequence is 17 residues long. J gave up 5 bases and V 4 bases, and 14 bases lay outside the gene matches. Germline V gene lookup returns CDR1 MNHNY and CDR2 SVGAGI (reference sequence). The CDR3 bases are TGTGCCAGCAGTTCGCCGGGACTAGACCTCAGTGTAGATACGCAGTATTTT. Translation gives CASSSPGLDLSVDTQYF.

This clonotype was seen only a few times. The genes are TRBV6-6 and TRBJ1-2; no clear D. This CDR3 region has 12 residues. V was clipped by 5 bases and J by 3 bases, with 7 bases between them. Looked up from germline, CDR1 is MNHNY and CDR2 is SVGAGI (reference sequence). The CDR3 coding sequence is TGTGCCAGCAGTGGAAAAGACTATGGCTACACCTTC. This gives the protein CASSGKDYGYTF.

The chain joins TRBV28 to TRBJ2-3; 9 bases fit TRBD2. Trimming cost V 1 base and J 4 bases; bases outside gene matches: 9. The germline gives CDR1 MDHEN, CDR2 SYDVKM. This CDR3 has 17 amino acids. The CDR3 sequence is CASSLSGGGRAPDTQYF. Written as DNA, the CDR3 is TGTGCCAGCAGTTTATCCGGGGGCGGGAGGGCCCCAGATACGCAGTATTTT.

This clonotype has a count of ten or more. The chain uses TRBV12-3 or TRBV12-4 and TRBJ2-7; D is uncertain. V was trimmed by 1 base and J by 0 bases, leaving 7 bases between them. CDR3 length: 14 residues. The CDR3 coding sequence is TGTGCCAGCAGTTTAGGTACTCTCTCCTACGAGCAGTACTTC. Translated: CASSLGTLSYEQYF.

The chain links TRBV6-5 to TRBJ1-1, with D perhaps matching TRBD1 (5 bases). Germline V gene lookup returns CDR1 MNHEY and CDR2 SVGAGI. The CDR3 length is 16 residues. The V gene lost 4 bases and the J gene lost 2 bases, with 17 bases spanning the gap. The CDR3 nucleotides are TGTGCCAGCAGTTTATTACCCGGGACGGCTAACACTGAAGCTTTCTTT. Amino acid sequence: CASSLLPGTANTEAFF.

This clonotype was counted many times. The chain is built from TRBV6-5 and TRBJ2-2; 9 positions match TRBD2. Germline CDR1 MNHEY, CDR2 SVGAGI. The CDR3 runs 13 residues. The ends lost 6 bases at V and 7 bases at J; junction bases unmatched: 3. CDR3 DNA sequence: TGTGCCAGCAGGAGCGGGAGGTTCGGGGAGCTGTTTTTT. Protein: CASRSGRFGELFF.

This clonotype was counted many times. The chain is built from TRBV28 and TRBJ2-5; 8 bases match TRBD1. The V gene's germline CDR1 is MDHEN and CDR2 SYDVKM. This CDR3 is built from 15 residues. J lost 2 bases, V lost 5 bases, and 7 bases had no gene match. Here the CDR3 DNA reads TGTGCCAGCAGTGGGGATGGACAGGGACAAGAGACCCAGTACTTC. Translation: CASSGDGQGQETQYF.

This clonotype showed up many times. The CDR3 DNA reads TGTGCCAGCAGTGATTGGCGACTAGCGGGACTTAGCACAGATACGCAGTATTTT. Encoded protein: CASSDWRLAGLSTDTQYF. The chain joins TRBV25-1 to TRBJ2-3; TRBD2 matches 11 bases. This CDR3 spans 18 amino acids. V dropped 3 bases and J dropped 0; count of bases not matched to a gene: 8. Germline loops: CDR1 MGHDK, CDR2 SYGVNS.

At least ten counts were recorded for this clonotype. The CDR3 sequence is CASSGLAGPTGELFF. CDR3 DNA: TGTGCCAGCTCCGGACTAGCGGGACCCACCGGGGAGCTGTTTTTT. The chain carries TRBV11-2 and TRBJ2-2; 12 bases align to TRBD2. In germline, CDR1 is SGHAT, CDR2 FQNNGV. V shed 8 bases and J 4 bases; nucleotides not matched to a gene: 5. This CDR3 contains 15 residues.

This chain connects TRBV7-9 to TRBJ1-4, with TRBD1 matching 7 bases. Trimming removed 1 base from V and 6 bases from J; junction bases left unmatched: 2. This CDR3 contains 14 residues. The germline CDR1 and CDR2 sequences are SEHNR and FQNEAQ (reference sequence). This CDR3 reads CASSLGQGYEKLFF. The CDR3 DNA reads TGTGCCAGCAGCTTAGGACAGGGTTATGAAAAACTGTTTTTT. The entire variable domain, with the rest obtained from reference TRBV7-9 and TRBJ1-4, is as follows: DTGVSQNPRHKITKRGQNVTFRCDPISEHNRLYWYRQTLGQGPEFLTYFQNEAQLEKSRLLSDRFSAERPKGSFSTLEIQRTEQGDSAMYLCASSLGQGYEKLFFGSGTQLSVL.

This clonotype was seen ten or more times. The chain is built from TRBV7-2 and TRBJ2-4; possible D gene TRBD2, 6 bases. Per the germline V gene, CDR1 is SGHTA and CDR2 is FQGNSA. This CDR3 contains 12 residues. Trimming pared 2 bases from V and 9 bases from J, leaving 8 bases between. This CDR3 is CASSLQEGIQYF. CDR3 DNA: TGTGCCAGCAGCTTACAGGAGGGCATTCAGTACTTC.

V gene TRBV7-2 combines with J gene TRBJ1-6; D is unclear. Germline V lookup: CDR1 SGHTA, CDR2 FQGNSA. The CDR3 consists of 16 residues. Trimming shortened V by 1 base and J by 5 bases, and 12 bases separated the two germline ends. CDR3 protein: CASSLVAGRDNSPLHF. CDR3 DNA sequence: TGTGCCAGCAGCTTAGTTGCCGGACGGGATAATTCACCCCTCCACTTT.

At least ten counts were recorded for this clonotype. The chain's CDR3 is CASSYRTGNSPLHF. For the CDR3, the DNA is TGTGCCAGCAGCTACCGGACAGGGAATTCACCCCTCCACTTT. This chain links TRBV11-2 with TRBJ1-6; 8 bases map to TRBD1. CDR3 length: 14 residues. Germline trimming cut 4 bases from V and 7 bases from J; bases unmatched to any gene: 3. CDR1 SGHAT and CDR2 FQNNGV come from the germline V gene.

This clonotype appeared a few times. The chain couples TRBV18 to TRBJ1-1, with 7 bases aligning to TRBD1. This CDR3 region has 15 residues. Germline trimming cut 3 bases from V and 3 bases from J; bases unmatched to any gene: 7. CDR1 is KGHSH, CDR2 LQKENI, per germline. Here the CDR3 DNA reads TGTGCCAGCTCACCTCGCGTTACAGGGGACACTGAAGCTTTCTTT. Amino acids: CASSPRVTGDTEAFF.

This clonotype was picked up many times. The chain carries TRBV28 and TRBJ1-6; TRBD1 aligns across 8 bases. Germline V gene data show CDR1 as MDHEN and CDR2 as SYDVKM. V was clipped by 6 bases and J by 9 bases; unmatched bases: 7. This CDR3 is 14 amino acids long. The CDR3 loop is CASSQTGEASPLHF. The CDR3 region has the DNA TGTGCCAGCAGCCAGACAGGGGAGGCTTCACCCCTCCACTTT. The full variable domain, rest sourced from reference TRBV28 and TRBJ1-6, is DVKVTQSSRYLVKRTGEKVFLECVQDMDHENMFWYRQDPGLGLRLIYFSYDVKMKEKGDIPEGYSVSREKKERFSLILESASTNQTSMYLCASSQTGEASPLHFGNGTRLTVT.

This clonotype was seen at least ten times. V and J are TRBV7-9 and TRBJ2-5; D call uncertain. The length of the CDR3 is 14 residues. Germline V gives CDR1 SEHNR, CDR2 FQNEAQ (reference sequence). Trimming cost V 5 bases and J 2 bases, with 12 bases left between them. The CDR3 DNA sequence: TGTGCCAGCAGCCGGTCGGCAGAGCAAGAGACCCAGTACTTC. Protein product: CASSRSAEQETQYF.

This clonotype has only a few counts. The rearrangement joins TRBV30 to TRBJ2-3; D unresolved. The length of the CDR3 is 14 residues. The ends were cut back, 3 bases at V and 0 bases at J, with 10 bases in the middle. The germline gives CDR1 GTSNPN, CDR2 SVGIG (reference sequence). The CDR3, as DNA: TGTGCCTGGAGGTCCCAGGCCAGCACAGATACGCAGTATTTT. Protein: CAWRSQASTDTQYF. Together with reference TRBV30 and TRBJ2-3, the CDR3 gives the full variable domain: SQTIHQWPATLVQPVGSPLSLECTVEGTSNPNLYWYRQAAGRGLQLLFYSVGIGQISSEVPQNLSASRPQDRQFILSSKKLLLSDSGFYLCAWRSQASTDTQYFGPGTRLTVL.

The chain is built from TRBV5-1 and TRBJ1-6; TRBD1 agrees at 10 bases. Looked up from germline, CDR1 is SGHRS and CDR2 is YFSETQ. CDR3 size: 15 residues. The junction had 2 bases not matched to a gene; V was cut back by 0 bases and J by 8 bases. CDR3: CASSLGTGGYSPLHF. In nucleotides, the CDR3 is TGCGCCAGCAGCTTGGGGACAGGGGGGTATTCACCCCTCCACTTT.

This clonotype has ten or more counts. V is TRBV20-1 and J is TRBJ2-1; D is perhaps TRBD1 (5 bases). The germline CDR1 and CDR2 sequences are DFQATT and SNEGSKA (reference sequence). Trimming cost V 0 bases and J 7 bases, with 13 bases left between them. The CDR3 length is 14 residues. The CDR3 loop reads CSARDPVRVNEQFF. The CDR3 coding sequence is TGCAGTGCTAGAGATCCGGTCAGGGTGAATGAGCAGTTCTTC.

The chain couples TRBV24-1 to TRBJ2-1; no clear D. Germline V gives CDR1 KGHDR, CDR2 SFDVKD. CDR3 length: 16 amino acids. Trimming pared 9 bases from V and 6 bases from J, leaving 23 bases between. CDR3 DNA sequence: TGTGCCACCGAGCCCCGAGGAGTGATCGGTGGCAATGAGCAGTTCTTC. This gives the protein CATEPRGVIGGNEQFF.

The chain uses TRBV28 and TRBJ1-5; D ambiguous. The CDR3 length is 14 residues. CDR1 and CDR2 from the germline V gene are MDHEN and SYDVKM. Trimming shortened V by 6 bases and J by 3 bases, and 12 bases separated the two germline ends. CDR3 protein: CASRMALNNQPQHF. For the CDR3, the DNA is TGTGCCAGCAGGATGGCCCTTAACAATCAGCCCCAGCATTTT.

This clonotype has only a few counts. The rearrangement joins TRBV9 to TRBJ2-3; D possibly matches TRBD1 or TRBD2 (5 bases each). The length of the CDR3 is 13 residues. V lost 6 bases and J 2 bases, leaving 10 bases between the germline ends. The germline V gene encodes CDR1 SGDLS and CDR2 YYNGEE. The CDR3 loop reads CASTRDPTDTQYF. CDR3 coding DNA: TGTGCCAGCACCCGGGACCCCACAGATACGCAGTATTTT.

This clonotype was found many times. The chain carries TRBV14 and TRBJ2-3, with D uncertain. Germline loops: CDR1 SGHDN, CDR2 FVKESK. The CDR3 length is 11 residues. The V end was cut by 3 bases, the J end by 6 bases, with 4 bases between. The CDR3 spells CASSQEDTQYF. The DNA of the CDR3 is TGTGCCAGCAGCCAGGAGGATACGCAGTATTTT.